The next 9 T cell receptor beta chains were all read from a single sample in a study of T cell repertoires in cytomegalovirus infection. TCRdb reprocessed the reads via MiXCR and lists one record per CDR3 protein. The table records fewer than 950,000 distinct CDR3 sequences, approximately 29% of them present only once. The antigens for these receptors are not known. The specimen was cultured CD8+ T cells from PBMCs, collected from culture after CMV antigen stimulation. These receptors were collected from a human donor in good health (CMV status not recorded). Some clones in this sample may be carry-over from other donors' samples.

The J gene is TRBJ1-1, the V gene TRBV12-5; 7 bases are a match to TRBD1. Per germline, CDR1 LGHNT and CDR2 FRNRAP. This CDR3 is built from 14 residues. The V gene end was trimmed by 6 bases and the J gene end by 5 bases; junction bases not matched to a gene: 9. Written as DNA, the CDR3 is TGTGCTAGTGGGGATAACAGGGGTTTTACTGAAGCTTTCTTT. As protein: CASGDNRGFTEAFF.

The V and J genes are TRBV20-1 and TRBJ1-1; maybe TRBD1 (6 bases). Deletions cut 3 bases from V and 7 bases from J, with 15 bases between. This CDR3 contains 13 residues. Germline V gene lookup returns CDR1 DFQATT and CDR2 SNEGSKA (reference sequence). This CDR3 is CSARPRGGNEAFF. In DNA, the CDR3 is TGCAGTGCTAGGCCCAGGGGTGGAAATGAAGCTTTCTTT.

This clonotype was seen a few times. V usage is TRBV6-2 or TRBV6-3 and J usage is TRBJ2-1; D is uncertain. CDR1 is MNHEY and CDR2 is SVGEGT in the germline V gene. This CDR3 comprises 13 residues. With 2 bases removed from V and 5 bases from J, the gap between germline ends came to 7 bases. Written as DNA, the CDR3 is TGTGCCAGCAGTTACGGGCAGCACAATGAGCAGTTCTTC. Amino acids: CASSYGQHNEQFF.

This clonotype was counted a single time. The chain has TRBV5-6 and TRBJ2-2; unclear D gene. V lost 4 bases and J lost 5, with 18 bases in between. Germline CDR1 is SGHDT and CDR2 is YYEEEE. CDR3 size: 16 residues. CDR3 nucleotides: TGTGCCAGCAGCCCCCGTTCTCTAGTGCGGACCGGGGAGCTGTTTTTT. It specifies CASSPRSLVRTGELFF.

The chain links TRBV3-1 to TRBJ1-3, with D hard to call. Germline loops: CDR1 LGHDT, CDR2 YNNKEL (reference sequence). The CDR3 contains 15 residues. Trimming took off 1 base at V and 0 bases at J, with 7 bases between the two ends. The CDR3 DNA reads as TGTGCCAGCAGCCAAGTAGTGATCTCTGGAAACACCATATATTTT. Translating gives CASSQVVISGNTIYF.

This clonotype was seen more than once but under ten times. The V and J genes are TRBV7-9 and TRBJ2-7; either TRBD1 or TRBD2 may fit D (5 bases each). Trimming removed 1 base at V and 3 bases at J, with 7 bases between. The CDR3 covers 13 residues. Per germline, CDR1 SEHNR and CDR2 FQNEAQ (reference sequence). This CDR3 is CASSLGGNYEQYV. In DNA form, the CDR3 reads TGTGCCAGCAGCTTAGGGGGGAACTACGAGCAGTACGTC.

The chain has TRBV7-2 and TRBJ2-3; TRBD2 matches 8 bases. This CDR3 is 15 amino acids long. Trimming at V came to 10 bases and at J to 7 bases, leaving 16 bases not matched to a gene. Germline V gene lookup returns CDR1 SGHTA and CDR2 FQGNSA. The CDR3 region is CATPIGRGAGYTQYF. CDR3 DNA sequence: TGTGCCACCCCAATCGGGCGGGGGGCGGGATATACGCAGTATTTT.

In this sample, this clonotype turned up many times. The chain employs TRBV10-3 and TRBJ2-6; possibly TRBD1 for D (5 bases). V shed 7 bases and J shed 2 bases, with 21 bases lying between them. Germline CDR1 is ENHRY and CDR2 is SYGVKD. CDR3 length: 18 amino acids. The CDR3 nucleotides read TGTGCCATCAATCGGCAGGGCTTTTTGATTGCTGGGGCCAACGTCCTGACTTTC. Translated, it gives CAINRQGFLIAGANVLTF.

This chain links TRBV12-3 or TRBV12-4 with TRBJ2-2; D is unclear. V shed 5 bases and J shed 4 bases, with 11 bases lying between them. The CDR3 is made up of 14 amino acids. This CDR3 reads CASSGYLGTGELFF. DNA of the CDR3: TGTGCCAGCAGTGGGTACCTTGGCACCGGGGAGCTGTTTTTT.